The rows below give T cell receptor beta chains drawn from one sample of a study of blood T cells in healthy people across ages. TCRdb ran MiXCR on the 5' RACE reads and lists one entry per CDR3 protein. Of around 1,000,000 distinct CDR3 sequences listed, less than 45% are singletons. The sequenced sample was blood. These TCRs come from a man between 18 and 29 years old in good health. The CDR3 runs from the conserved cysteine through the conserved F or W. The order of the fields is V gene, D gene, J gene, clone size, CDR3 protein, CDR3 DNA. D genes are given only for firm matches. The listing skips clone size in some rows; elsewhere it reads once, few, many or a size class.

TRBV9	-	TRBJ2-7	-	CASSVGGTPYEQYF	TGTGCCAGCAGCGTAGGCGGGACACCCTACGAGCAGTACTTC
TRBV6-1	-	TRBJ1-1	-	CASSENGPVGTEAFF	TGTGCCAGCAGTGAAAATGGTCCCGTAGGCACTGAAGCTTTCTTT
TRBV2	TRBD1	TRBJ1-1	-	CASIPGRTGMNTEAFF	TGTGCATCCATCCCTGGTCGGACAGGCATGAACACTGAAGCTTTCTTT
TRBV20-1	TRBD1	TRBJ1-6	-	CSARTGYSPLHF	TGCAGTGCTAGGACAGGGTATTCACCCCTCCACTTT
TRBV7-8	TRBD2	TRBJ2-1	many	CASSPTSVGEQFF	TGTGCCAGCAGCCCGACTAGCGTCGGGGAGCAGTTCTTC
TRBV20-1	-	TRBJ2-3	-	CSARAASPSTDTQYF	TGCAGTGCTAGAGCAGCTAGCCCAAGCACAGATACGCAGTATTTT
TRBV6-1	TRBD2	TRBJ2-5	-	CASRTSGFETQYF	TGTGCCAGCCGGACTAGCGGGTTTGAGACCCAGTACTTC
TRBV6-5	-	TRBJ1-2	-	CVSRTGSNGYTF	TGTGTCAGCAGAACAGGGAGTAATGGCTACACCTTC
TRBV21-1	-	TRBJ1-2	-	CASSKELVGRYGYTF	TGTGCCAGCAGCAAAGAATTGGTGGGCAGGTATGGCTACACCTTC
TRBV9	TRBD1	TRBJ2-4	once	CASSIHSGTGGPNAKNIQYF	TGTGCCAGCAGCATACATTCCGGGACAGGGGGCCCAAACGCCAAAAACATTCAGTACTTC
TRBV4-2	TRBD2	TRBJ2-1	-	CASRFLGGGKERSNEQFF	TGTGCCAGCAGATTCCTGGGGGGGGGGAAGGAGCGCAGCAATGAGCAGTTCTTC
TRBV9	TRBD2	TRBJ2-3	few	CASLYSGGKGGDTQYF	TGTGCCAGCCTGTACAGCGGGGGTAAAGGCGGAGATACGCAGTATTTT
TRBV7-3	-	TRBJ2-5	few	CASSPGGLGYQETQYF	TGTGCCAGCAGCCCAGGGGGACTAGGGTACCAAGAGACCCAGTACTTC
TRBV10-3	-	TRBJ2-3	-	CAIRGGLSTDTQYF	TGTGCCATCAGAGGGGGGCTCAGCACAGATACGCAGTATTTT
TRBV12-3/TRBV12-4	-	TRBJ1-2	-	CASSLGVLNYGYTF	TGTGCCAGTAGTTTAGGGGTCCTAAACTATGGCTACACCTTC
TRBV5-6	-	TRBJ1-4	-	CASSPRAGREKLFF	TGTGCCAGCAGCCCTCGGGCGGGCCGTGAAAAACTGTTTTTT
TRBV6-1	-	TRBJ2-3	few	CAGSFTSTDTQYF	TGTGCCGGGAGTTTTACTAGCACAGATACGCAGTATTTT
TRBV7-2	-	TRBJ1-3	few	CASSLDPGNTIYF	TGTGCCAGCAGCTTAGATCCTGGAAACACCATATATTTT
TRBV27	-	TRBJ2-2	-	CASSIANTGELFF	TGTGCCAGCAGTATCGCGAACACCGGGGAGCTGTTTTTT
TRBV18	TRBD1	TRBJ2-7	-	CASSPSAGGYEQYF	TGTGCCAGCTCACCATCCGCAGGGGGTTACGAGCAGTACTTC
TRBV27	-	TRBJ1-5	few	CASSSLLKGPNQPQHF	TGTGCCAGCAGTTCATTACTCAAGGGCCCGAATCAGCCCCAGCATTTT
TRBV11-2	TRBD1	TRBJ1-2	few	CASSLAHRTGKENGYTF	TGTGCCAGCAGCTTAGCCCATAGGACAGGGAAAGAGAATGGCTACACCTTC
TRBV4-3	-	TRBJ1-1	-	CASSPVGTGLGGNAEAFF	TGCGCCAGCAGCCCGGTCGGCACAGGGTTGGGTGGTAACGCTGAAGCTTTCTTT
TRBV6-1	-	TRBJ1-2	-	CASSEADGARGYTF	TGTGCCAGCAGTGAAGCGGACGGGGCCAGGGGCTACACCTTC
TRBV20-1	-	TRBJ2-5	few	CSASGTAKETQYF	TGCAGTGCTTCCGGGACTGCAAAAGAGACCCAGTACTTC
TRBV9	-	TRBJ2-5	few	CASSVVGYGETQYF	TGTGCCAGCAGCGTAGTGGGGTATGGAGAGACCCAGTACTTC
TRBV3-1	-	TRBJ2-3	many	CASSQGPTDTQYF	TGTGCCAGCAGCCAAGGACCCACAGATACGCAGTATTTT
TRBV4-3	TRBD1	TRBJ1-4	-	CTSSQETGRGNEKLFF	TGCACCAGCAGCCAAGAGACCGGCAGGGGGAATGAAAAACTGTTTTTT
TRBV7-2	TRBD2	TRBJ2-3	-	CASSLLSTSGTRLTDTQYF	TGTGCCAGCAGCTTGCTCTCGACTAGCGGGACCCGACTCACAGATACGCAGTATTTT
TRBV4-1	-	TRBJ1-4	few	CASSQGRGNEKLFF	TGTGCCAGCAGCCAAGGGAGGGGGAATGAAAAACTGTTTTTT
TRBV14	-	TRBJ2-2	few	CASSQGFQTGELFF	TGTGCCAGCAGCCAAGGGTTCCAGACCGGGGAGCTGTTTTTT
TRBV4-3	TRBD2	TRBJ2-3	-	CASSLQRGSTDTQYF	TGCGCCAGCAGCTTACAGCGGGGTAGCACAGATACGCAGTATTTT
TRBV11-1	-	TRBJ2-7	few	CASSPGLEYEQYF	TGTGCCAGCAGTCCGGGACTGGAATACGAGCAGTACTTC
TRBV6-6	-	TRBJ2-5	-	CASSSTGTSRETQYF	TGTGCCAGCAGTTCCACCGGGACTTCTCGGGAGACCCAGTACTTC
TRBV2	-	TRBJ2-3	-	CTSTPGRSTDTQYF	TGTACCAGCACCCCAGGCAGGAGCACAGATACGCAGTATTTT
TRBV20-1	-	TRBJ2-3	-	CSGKGWTMKKADTQYF	TGCAGTGGTAAAGGGTGGACCATGAAGAAAGCAGATACGCAGTATTTT
TRBV7-2	-	TRBJ2-3	-	CASSPPWVGADTQYF	TGTGCCAGCAGCCCCCCGTGGGTAGGGGCAGATACGCAGTATTTT
TRBV20-1	-	TRBJ2-2	-	CSAFTHLTTGELFF	TGCAGTGCCTTTACTCATCTAACTACCGGGGAGCTGTTTTTT
TRBV20-1	TRBD1	TRBJ1-2	few	CSASRTGLNYGYTF	TGCAGTGCTTCCCGGACAGGGTTGAACTATGGCTACACCTTC
TRBV2	-	TRBJ1-1	-	CASTTDTNTEAFF	TGTGCCAGTACGACAGACACGAACACTGAAGCTTTCTTT
TRBV5-1	TRBD1	TRBJ1-2	-	CASSWDTTGGVYGHTF	TGCGCCAGCAGCTGGGACACGACAGGGGGCGTCTATGGCCACACCTTC
TRBV6-6	-	TRBJ2-5	-	CASSRPGLGTGETQYF	TGTGCCAGCAGTCGCCCGGGACTAGGGACAGGGGAGACCCAGTACTTC
TRBV7-8	-	TRBJ1-2	few	CASSLERGIYGYTF	TGTGCCAGCAGCTTAGAACGAGGGATATATGGCTACACCTTC
TRBV9	-	TRBJ2-6	-	CASSVGHQSGANVLTF	TGTGCCAGCAGCGTAGGACACCAATCTGGGGCCAACGTCCTGACTTTC